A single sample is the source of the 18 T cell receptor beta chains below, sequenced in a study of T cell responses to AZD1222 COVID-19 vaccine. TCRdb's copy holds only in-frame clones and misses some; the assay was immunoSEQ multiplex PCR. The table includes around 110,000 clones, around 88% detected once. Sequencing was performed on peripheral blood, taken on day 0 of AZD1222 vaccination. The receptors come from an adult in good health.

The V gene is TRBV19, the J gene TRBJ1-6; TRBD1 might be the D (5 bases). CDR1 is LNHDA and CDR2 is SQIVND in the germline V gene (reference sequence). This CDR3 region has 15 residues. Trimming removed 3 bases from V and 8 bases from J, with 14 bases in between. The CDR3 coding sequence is TGTGCCAGTAGTATGGCGGGGCGTGGGGATTCACCCCTCCACTTT. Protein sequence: CASSMAGRGDSPLHF.

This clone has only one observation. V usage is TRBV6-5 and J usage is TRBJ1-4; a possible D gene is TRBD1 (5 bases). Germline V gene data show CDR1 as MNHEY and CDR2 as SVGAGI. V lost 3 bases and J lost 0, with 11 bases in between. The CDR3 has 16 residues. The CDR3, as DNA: TGTGCCAGCAGTTATACAGGAGACACAACTAATGAAAAACTGTTTTTT. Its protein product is CASSYTGDTTNEKLFF.

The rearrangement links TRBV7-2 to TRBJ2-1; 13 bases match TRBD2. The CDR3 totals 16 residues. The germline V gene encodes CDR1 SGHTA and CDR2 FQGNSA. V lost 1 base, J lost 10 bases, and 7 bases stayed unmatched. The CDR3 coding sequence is TGTGCCAGCAGCTTAGATCGAACTAGCGGGAGGGGGGAGCAGTTCTTC. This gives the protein CASSLDRTSGRGEQFF.

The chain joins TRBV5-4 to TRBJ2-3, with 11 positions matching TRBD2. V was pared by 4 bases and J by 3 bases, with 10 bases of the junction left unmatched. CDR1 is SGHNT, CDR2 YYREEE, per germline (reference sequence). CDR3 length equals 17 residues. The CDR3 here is CASSGRYSGRGTDTQYF. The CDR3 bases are TGTGCCAGCAGCGGAAGATATAGCGGGAGGGGGACAGATACGCAGTATTTT.

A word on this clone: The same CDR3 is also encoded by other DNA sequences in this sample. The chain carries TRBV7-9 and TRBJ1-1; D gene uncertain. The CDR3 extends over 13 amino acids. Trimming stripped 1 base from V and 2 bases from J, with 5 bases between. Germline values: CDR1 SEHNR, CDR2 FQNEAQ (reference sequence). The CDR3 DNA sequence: TGTGCCAGCAGCTTAGGACAAAACACTGAAGCTTTCTTT. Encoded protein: CASSLGQNTEAFF.

The CDR3 reads CAISDPTKGYQPQHF. CDR3 nucleotide sequence: TGTGCCATCAGTGACCCAACAAAGGGGTATCAGCCCCAGCATTTT. The rearrangement uses TRBV10-3 and TRBJ1-5; TRBD1 is a possible D gene (5 bases). Germline lookup yields CDR1 ENHRY and CDR2 SYGVKD. The length of the CDR3 is 15 residues. V was pared by 3 bases and J by 5 bases, with 14 bases between.

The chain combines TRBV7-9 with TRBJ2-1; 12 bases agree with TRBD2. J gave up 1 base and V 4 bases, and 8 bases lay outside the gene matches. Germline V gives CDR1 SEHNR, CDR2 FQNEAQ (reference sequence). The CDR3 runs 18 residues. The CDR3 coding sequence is TGTGCCAGCAGCTCCGGGACTAGCGGGTTTTCTTCCTACAATGAGCAGTTCTTC. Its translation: CASSSGTSGFSSYNEQFF. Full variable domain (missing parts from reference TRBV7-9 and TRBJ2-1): DTGVSQNPRHKITKRGQNVTFRCDPISEHNRLYWYRQTLGQGPEFLTYFQNEAQLEKSRLLSDRFSAERPKGSFSTLEIQRTEQGDSAMYLCASSSGTSGFSSYNEQFFGPGTRLTVL.

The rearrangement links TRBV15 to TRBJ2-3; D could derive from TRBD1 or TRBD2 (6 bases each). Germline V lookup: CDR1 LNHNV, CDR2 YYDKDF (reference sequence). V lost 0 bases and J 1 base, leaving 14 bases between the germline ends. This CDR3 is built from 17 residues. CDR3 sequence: CATSRDLRRGRTDTQYF. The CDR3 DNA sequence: TGTGCCACCAGCAGAGATCTCCGACGGGGGCGCACAGATACGCAGTATTTT. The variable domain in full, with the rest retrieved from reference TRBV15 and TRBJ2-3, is DAMVIQNPRYQVTQFGKPVTLSCSQTLNHNVMYWYQQKSSQAPKLLFHYYDKDFNNEADTPDNFQSRRPNTSFCFLDIRSPGLGDTAMYLCATSRDLRRGRTDTQYFGPGTRLTVL.

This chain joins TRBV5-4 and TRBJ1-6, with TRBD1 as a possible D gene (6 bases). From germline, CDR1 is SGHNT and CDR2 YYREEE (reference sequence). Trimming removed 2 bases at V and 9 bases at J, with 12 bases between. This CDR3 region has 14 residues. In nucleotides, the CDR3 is TGTGCCAGCAGCTTCGACAGGACTGGTTCACCCCTCCACTTT. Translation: CASSFDRTGSPLHF.

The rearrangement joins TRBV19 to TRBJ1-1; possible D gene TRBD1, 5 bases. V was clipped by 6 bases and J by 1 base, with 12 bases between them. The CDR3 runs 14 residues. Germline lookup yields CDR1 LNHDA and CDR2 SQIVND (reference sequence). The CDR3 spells CASSQGLPNTEAFF. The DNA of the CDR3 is TGTGCCAGTAGCCAGGGACTTCCGAACACTGAAGCTTTCTTT.

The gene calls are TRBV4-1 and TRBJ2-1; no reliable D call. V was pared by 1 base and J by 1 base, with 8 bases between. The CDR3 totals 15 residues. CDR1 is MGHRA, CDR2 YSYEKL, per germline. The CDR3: CASSQGLWSYNEQFF. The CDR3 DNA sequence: TGCGCCAGCAGCCAAGGCCTATGGTCCTACAATGAGCAGTTCTTC.

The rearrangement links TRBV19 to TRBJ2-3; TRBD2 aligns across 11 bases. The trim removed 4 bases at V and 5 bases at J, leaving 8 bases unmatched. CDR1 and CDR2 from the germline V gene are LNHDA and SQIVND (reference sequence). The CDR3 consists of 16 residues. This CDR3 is CASSTVAGGPGDTQYF. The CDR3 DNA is TGTGCCAGTAGTACTGTAGCGGGGGGGCCGGGAGATACGCAGTATTTT.

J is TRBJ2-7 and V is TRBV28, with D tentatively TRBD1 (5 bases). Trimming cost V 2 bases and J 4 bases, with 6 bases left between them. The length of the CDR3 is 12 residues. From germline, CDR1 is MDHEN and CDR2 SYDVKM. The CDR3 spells CASSLDRYEQYF. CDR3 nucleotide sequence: TGTGCCAGCAGTTTAGACAGATACGAGCAGTACTTC.

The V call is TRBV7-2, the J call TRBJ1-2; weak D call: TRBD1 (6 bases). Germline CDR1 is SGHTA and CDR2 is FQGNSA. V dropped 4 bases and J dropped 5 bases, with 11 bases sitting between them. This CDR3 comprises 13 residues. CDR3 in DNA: TGTGCCAGCAGCTGGGGGGGCTTATATGGCTACACCTTC. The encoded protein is CASSWGGLYGYTF. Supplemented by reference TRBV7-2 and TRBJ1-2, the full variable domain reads GAGVSQSPSNKVTEKGKDVELRCDPISGHTALYWYRQSLGQGLEFLIYFQGNSAPDKSGLPSDRFSAERTGGSVSTLTIQRTQQEDSAVYLCASSWGGLYGYTFGSGTRLTVV.

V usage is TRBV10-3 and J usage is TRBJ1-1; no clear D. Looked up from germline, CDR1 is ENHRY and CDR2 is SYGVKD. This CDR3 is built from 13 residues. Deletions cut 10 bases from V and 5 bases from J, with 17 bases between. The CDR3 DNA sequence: TGTGCCACCCTCGGCGTTACTGGAACTGAAGCTTTCTTT. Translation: CATLGVTGTEAFF.

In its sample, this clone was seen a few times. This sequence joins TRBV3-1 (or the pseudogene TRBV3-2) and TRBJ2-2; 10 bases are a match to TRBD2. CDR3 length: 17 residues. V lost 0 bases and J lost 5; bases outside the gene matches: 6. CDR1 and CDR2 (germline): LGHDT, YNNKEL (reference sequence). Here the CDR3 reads CASSQESLAGVTGELFF. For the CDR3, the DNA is TGTGCCAGCAGCCAAGAATCCCTAGCGGGAGTTACCGGGGAGCTGTTTTTT.

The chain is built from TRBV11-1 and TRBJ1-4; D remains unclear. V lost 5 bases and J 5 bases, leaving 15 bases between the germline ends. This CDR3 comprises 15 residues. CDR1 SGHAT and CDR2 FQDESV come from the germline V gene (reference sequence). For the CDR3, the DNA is TGTGCCAGCAGCCAACTTAAGGGCCCGAATGAAAAACTGTTTTTT. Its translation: CASSQLKGPNEKLFF.

The DNA for the CDR3 is TGTGCCAGCAGCCAAGATCGGACACCTGGGCCCTACGAGCAGTACTTC. It is translated as CASSQDRTPGPYEQYF. The genes are TRBV3-1 (or the pseudogene TRBV3-2) and TRBJ2-7, with a possible D match to TRBD1 (5 bases). This CDR3 has 16 amino acids. V gave up 0 bases and J gave up 2 bases, with 14 bases separating them. Germline V gene lookup returns CDR1 LGHDT and CDR2 YNNKEL (reference sequence).